This T cell receptor beta chain was recovered during a study of identical twins. Regarding the study as a whole: Researchers reported excess low generation probability among twin-shared out-of-frame alpha sequences. Rather than following the same donors, the conclusions depended on cross-sectional statistical analysis.

TCRdb passed the 5' RACE reads through MiXCR, listing each CDR3 protein once. This table holds fewer than 350,000 distinct CDR3 sequences, under 9% found once. All donors were healthy Caucasians. Turning to this clonotype: No antigen is known for it.

The same specimen was also included in a second study, on yellow fever vaccine responses in identical twins.

The receptor's source is a young woman in good health. The sample consisted of memory (CD45RO+) T cells sorted from blood.

CDR3 nucleotide sequence: TGTGCCAGCTCACCACGGGACAGGGCCACAGATACGCAGTATTTT. Translated: CASSPRDRATDTQYF. The chain couples TRBV18 to TRBJ2-3, with 9 bases lining up with TRBD1. Germline V gene lookup returns CDR1 KGHSH and CDR2 LQKENI. V lost 1 base, J lost 2 bases, and 1 base stayed unmatched. This CDR3 is built from 15 residues.